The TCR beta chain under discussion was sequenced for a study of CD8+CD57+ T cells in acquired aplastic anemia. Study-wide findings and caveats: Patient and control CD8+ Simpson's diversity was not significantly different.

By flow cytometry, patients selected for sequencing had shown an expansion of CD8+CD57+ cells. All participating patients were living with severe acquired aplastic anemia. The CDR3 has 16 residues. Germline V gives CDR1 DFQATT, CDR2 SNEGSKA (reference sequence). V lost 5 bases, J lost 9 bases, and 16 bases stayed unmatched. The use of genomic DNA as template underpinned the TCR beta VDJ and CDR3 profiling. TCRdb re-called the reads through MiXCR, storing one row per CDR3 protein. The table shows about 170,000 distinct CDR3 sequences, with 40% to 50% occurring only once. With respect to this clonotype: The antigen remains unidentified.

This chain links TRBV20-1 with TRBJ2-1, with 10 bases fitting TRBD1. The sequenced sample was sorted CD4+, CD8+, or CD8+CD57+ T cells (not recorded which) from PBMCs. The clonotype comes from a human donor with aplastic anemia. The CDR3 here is CSAPPTGTGVWGEQFF. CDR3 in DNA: TGCAGTGCTCCACCCACCGGGACAGGGGTGTGGGGTGAGCAGTTCTTC.